This T cell receptor beta chain was identified in a study of blood T cell repertoires in COVID-19. CDR3 length: 14 amino acids. Germline V gene sequence: CDR1 KGHSH, CDR2 LQKENI. V lost 3 bases to trimming and J lost 8 bases; unmatched junction nucleotides: 2. Assay used: immunoSEQ multiplex PCR; TCRdb lists only in-frame clones, some missing. The sample has some 250,000 clones, roughly 84% seen once. The sequencing input was peripheral blood. V gene TRBV18 combines with J gene TRBJ1-6; the match to TRBD1 covers 9 bases. This TCR was recovered from a man aged 55-75 years with acute or convalescent COVID-19. CDR3 DNA sequence: TGTGCCAGCTCACCGCGGACAGGGGATTCACCCCTCCACTTT. It encodes CASSPRTGDSPLHF.